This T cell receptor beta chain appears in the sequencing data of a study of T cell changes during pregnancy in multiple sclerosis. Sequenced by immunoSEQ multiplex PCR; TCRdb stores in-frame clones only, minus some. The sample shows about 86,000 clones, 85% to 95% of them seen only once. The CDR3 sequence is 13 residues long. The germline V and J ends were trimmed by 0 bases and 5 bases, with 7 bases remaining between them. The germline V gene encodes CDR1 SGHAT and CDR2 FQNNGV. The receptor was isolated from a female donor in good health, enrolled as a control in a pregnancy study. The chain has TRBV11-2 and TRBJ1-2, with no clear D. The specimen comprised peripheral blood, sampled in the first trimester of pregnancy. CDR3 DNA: TGTGCCAGCAGCTTAGACAGCGAATATGGCTACACCTTC. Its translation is CASSLDSEYGYTF.